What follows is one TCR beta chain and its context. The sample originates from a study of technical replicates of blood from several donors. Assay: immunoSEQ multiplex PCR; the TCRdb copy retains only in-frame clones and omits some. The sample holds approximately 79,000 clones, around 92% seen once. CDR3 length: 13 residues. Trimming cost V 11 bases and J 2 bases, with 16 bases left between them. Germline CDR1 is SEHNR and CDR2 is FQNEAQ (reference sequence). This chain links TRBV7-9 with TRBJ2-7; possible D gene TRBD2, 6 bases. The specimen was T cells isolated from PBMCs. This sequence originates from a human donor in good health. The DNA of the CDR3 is TGTGCCTTGAGTACCGGGAGCACCTACGAGCAGTACTTC. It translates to CALSTGSTYEQYF.